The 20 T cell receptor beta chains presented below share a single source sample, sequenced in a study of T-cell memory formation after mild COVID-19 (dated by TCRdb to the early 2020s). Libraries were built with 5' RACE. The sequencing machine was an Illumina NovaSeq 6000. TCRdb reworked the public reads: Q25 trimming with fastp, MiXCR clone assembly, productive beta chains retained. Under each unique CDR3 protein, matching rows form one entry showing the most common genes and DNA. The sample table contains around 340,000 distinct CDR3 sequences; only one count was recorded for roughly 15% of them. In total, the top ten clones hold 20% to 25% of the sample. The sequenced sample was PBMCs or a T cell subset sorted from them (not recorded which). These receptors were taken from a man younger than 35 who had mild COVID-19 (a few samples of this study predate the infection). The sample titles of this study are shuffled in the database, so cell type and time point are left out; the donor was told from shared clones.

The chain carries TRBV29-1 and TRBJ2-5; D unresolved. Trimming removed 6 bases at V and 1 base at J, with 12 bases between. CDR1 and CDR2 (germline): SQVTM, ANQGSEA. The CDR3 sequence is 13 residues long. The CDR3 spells CSVRLSAQETQYF. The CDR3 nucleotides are TGCAGCGTGCGTCTATCGGCCCAAGAGACCCAGTACTTC.

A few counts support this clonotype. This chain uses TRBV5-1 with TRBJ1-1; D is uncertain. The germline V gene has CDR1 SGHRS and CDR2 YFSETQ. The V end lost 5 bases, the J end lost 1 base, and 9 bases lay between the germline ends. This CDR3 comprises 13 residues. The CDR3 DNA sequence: TGCGCCAGCAGTGACGCGTCGAACACTGAAGCTTTCTTT. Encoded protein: CASSDASNTEAFF.

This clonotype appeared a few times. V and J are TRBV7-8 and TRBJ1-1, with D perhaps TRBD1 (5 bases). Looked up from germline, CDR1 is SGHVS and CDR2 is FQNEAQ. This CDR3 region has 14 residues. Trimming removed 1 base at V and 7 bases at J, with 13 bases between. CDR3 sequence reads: CASSLGAGAGEAFF. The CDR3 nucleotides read TGTGCCAGCAGCTTAGGAGCCGGGGCAGGTGAAGCTTTCTTT.

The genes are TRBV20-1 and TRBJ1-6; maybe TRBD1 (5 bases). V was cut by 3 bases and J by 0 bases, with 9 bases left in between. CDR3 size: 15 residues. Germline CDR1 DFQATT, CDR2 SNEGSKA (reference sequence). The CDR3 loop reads CSASHRSSYNSPLHF. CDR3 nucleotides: TGCAGTGCTAGTCACAGGAGCTCCTATAATTCACCCCTCCACTTT.

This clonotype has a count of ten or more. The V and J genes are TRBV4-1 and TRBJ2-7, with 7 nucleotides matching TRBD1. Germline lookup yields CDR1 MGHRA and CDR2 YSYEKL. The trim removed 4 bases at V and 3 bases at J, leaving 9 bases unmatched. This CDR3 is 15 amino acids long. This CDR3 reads CASSRDKTGDYEQYF. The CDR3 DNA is TGCGCCAGCAGCCGGGATAAAACAGGGGACTACGAGCAGTACTTC.

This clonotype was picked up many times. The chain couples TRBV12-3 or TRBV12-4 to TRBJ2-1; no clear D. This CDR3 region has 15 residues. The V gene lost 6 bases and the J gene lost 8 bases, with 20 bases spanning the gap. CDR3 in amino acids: CASSQGSQLVHEQFF. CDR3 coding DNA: TGTGCCAGCAGCCAAGGGTCACAGCTGGTCCATGAGCAGTTCTTC.

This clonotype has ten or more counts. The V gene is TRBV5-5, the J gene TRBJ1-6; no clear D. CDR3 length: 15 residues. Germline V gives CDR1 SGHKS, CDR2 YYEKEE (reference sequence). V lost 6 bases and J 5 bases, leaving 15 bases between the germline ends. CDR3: CASTSAVLNNSPLHF. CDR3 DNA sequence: TGTGCCAGCACCTCTGCAGTGTTGAATAATTCACCCCTCCACTTT.

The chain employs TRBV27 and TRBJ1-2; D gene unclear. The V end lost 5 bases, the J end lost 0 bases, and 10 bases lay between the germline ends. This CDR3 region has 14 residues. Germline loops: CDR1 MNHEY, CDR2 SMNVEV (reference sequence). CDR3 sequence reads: CASSAGPSNYGYTF. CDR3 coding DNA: TGTGCCAGCAGTGCCGGGCCTTCTAACTATGGCTACACCTTC.

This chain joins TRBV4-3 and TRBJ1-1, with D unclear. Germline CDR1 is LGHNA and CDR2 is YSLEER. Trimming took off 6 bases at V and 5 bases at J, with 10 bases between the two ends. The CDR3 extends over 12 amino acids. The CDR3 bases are TGCGCCAGCAGGGGGTTGGGGACTGAAGCTTTCTTT. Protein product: CASRGLGTEAFF.

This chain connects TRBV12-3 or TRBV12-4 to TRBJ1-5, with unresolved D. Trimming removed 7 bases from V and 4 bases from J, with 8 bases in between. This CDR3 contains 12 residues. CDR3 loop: CASTRHNQPQHF. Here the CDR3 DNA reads TGTGCCAGCACGAGGCATAATCAGCCCCAGCATTTT.

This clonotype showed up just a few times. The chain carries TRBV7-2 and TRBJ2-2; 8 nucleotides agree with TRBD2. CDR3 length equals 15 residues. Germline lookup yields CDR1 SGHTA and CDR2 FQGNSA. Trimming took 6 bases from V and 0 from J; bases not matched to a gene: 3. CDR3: CASRYSGANTGELFF. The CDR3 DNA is TGTGCCAGCAGATATAGCGGGGCGAACACCGGGGAGCTGTTTTTT. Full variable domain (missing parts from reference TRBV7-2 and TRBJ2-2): GAGVSQSPSNKVTEKGKDVELRCDPISGHTALYWYRQSLGQGLEFLIYFQGNSAPDKSGLPSDRFSAERTGGSVSTLTIQRTQQEDSAVYLCASRYSGANTGELFFGEGSRLTVL.

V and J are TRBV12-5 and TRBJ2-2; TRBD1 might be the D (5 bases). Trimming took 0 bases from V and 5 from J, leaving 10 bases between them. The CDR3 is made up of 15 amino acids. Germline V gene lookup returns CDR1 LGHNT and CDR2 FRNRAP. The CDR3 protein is CASGLVLQGTGELFF. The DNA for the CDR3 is TGTGCTAGTGGTTTGGTACTGCAGGGTACCGGGGAGCTGTTTTTT.

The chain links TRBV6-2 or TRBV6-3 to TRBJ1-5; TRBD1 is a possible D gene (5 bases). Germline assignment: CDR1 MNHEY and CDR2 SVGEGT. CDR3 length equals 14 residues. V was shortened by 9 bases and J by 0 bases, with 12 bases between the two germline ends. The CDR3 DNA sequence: TGTGCCAGTCGGGACGCCCATAGCAATCAGCCCCAGCATTTT. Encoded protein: CASRDAHSNQPQHF.

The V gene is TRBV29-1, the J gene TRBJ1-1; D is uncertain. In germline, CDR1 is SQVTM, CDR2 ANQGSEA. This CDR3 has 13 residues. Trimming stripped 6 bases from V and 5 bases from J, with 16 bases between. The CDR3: CSVAPLRTTEAFF. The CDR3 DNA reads TGCAGCGTCGCGCCCCTTCGGACGACTGAAGCTTTCTTT.

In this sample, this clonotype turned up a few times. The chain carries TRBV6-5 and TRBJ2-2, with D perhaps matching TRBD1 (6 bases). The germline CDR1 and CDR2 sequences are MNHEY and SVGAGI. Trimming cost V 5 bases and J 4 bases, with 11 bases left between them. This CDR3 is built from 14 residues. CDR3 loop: CASSLQGSTGELFF. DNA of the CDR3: TGTGCCAGCAGTCTACAGGGTTCCACCGGGGAGCTGTTTTTT.

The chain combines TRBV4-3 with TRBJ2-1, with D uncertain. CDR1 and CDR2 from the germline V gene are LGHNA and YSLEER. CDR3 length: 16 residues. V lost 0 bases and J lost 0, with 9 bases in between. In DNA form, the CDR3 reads TGCGCCAGCAGCCAAGAAACGGGCAGCTCCTACAATGAGCAGTTCTTC. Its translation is CASSQETGSSYNEQFF.

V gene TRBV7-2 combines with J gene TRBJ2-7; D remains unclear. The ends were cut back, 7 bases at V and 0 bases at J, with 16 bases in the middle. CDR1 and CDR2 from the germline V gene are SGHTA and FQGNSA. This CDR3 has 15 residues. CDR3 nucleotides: TGTGCCAGCACTTCGACACAGAGAAGCTCCTACGAGCAGTACTTC. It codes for CASTSTQRSSYEQYF.

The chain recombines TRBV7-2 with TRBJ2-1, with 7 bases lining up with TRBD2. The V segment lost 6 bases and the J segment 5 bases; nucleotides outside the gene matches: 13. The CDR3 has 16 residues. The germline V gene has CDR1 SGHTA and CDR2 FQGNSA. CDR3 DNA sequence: TGTGCCAGCAGACGTGAGGATTTAGCGGGTCACAATGAGCAGTTCTTC. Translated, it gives CASRREDLAGHNEQFF.

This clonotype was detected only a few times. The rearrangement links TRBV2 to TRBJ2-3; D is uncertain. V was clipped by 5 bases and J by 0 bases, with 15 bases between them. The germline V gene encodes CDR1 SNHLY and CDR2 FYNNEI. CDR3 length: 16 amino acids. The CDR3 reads CASSPSRQRSTDTQYF. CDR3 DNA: TGTGCCAGCAGTCCAAGTCGGCAGCGAAGCACAGATACGCAGTATTTT.

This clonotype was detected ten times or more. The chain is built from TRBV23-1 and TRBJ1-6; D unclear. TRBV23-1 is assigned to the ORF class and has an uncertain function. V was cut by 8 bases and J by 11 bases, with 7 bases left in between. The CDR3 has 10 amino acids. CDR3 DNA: TGCGCCAGCCATCTGACACCCCTCCACTTT. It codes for CASHLTPLHF.